This T cell receptor beta chain was recovered during a study of chemoradiotherapy in HPV16-positive cancers. The germline CDR1 and CDR2 sequences are SGHTA and FQGNSA. CDR3 size: 13 residues. V dropped 0 bases and J dropped 8 bases, with 10 bases sitting between them. Repertoires were sampled repeatedly during chemoradiotherapy. Study-wide results and limits: Non-HPV-specific T cells did not expand in tumors during treatment, whereas candidate HPV-specific clones and E7-related motifs did. HPV-specific T cells were functionally defined from only a couple of HPV16-positive patients.

Profiling relied on immunoSEQ multiplex PCR, and the TCRdb table lists in-frame clones only, not all of them. The repertoire consists of around 16,000 clones, with 60% to 85% occurring once and the leading ten covering 1.3%. With regard to this clone: Its antigen is not identified.

The genes are TRBV7-2 and TRBJ1-1; no definite D call. Sample collection occurred from a patient who underwent chemoradiotherapy. This TCR came from a human donor with HPV-associated anogenital cancer. The DNA of the CDR3 is TGTGCCAGCAGCTTAGCGGGCGCCGTGGAAGCTTTCTTT. Translation: CASSLAGAVEAFF.